This T cell receptor beta chain was sequenced for a study of T cell responses to AZD1222 COVID-19 vaccine. CDR1 SEHNR and CDR2 FQNEAQ come from the germline V gene (reference sequence). V lost 1 base to trimming and J lost 6 bases; unmatched junction nucleotides: 2. There are 15 residues in the CDR3. Repertoires were generated with immunoSEQ multiplex PCR, while TCRdb's copy carries only in-frame clones and drops some. In the table there are about 120,000 clones, 85% to 90% of which are singletons. The V and J genes are TRBV7-9 and TRBJ1-5, with 11 bases identical to TRBD1. This TCR came from an adult in good health. This specimen was peripheral blood, taken on day 0 of AZD1222 vaccination. The CDR3 coding sequence is TGTGCCAGCAGCTTAGGGGACAGGGGGGTTCAGCCCCAGCATTTT. This encodes CASSLGDRGVQPQHF.